The entry below describes one T cell receptor beta chain. This entry comes from a study of radiation and T cells in renal cell carcinoma. Indicated time point: blood 4 weeks post-SBRT, at nephrectomy. Treatment reported: 15 Gy SBRT to primary tumor, nephrectomy 4 weeks later. The protocol was immunoSEQ multiplex PCR, while the TCRdb copy is restricted to in-frame clones and leaves out a portion. The sample records about 74,000 clones, about 88% being singletons. The CDR3 covers 15 residues. V was cut by 3 bases and J by 3 bases, with 15 bases left in between. Looked up from germline, CDR1 is GTSNPN and CDR2 is SVGIG (reference sequence).

V and J are TRBV30 and TRBJ1-5, with D possibly matching TRBD1 (5 bases). The source was blood, collected from a patient whose treatment included radiotherapy and nephrectomy. The sequence derives from a woman in her 70s with renal cell carcinoma. For the CDR3, the DNA is TGTGCCTGGAGCCCCTCCGGGACGGCCAATCAGCCCCAGCATTTT. Protein product: CAWSPSGTANQPQHF.